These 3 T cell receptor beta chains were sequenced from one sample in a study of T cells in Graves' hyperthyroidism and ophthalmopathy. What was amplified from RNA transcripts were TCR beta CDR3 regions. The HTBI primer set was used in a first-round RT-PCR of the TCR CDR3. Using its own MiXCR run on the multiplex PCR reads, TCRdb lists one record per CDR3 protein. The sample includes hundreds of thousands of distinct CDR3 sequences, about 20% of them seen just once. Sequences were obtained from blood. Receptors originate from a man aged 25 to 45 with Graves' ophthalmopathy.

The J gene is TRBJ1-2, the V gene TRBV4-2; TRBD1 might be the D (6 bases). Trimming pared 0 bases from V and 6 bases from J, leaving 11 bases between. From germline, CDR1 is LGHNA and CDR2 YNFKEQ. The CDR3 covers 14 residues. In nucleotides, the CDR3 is TGTGCCAGCAGCCAAGAAGGCAGGGGAGATGGCTACACCTTC. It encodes CASSQEGRGDGYTF.

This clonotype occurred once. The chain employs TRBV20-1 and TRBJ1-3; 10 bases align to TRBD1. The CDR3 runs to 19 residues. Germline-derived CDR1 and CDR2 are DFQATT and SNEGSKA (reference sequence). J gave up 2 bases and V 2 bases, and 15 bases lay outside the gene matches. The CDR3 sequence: CSARKGQGIYRNPGNTIYF. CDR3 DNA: TGCAGTGCTAGAAAGGGACAGGGGATATATAGAAACCCTGGAAACACCATATATTTT.

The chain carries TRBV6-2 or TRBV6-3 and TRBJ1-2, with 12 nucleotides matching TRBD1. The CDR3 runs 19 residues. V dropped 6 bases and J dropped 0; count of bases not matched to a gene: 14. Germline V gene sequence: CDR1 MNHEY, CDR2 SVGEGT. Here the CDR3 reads CASRRGTGGLGATNYGYTF. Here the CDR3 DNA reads TGTGCCAGCAGGCGAGGGACAGGGGGCTTGGGCGCTACTAACTATGGCTACACCTTC.